This T cell receptor (beta chain) was sequenced in a study of Graves' ophthalmopathy and Graves' hyperthyroidism. For donors with ophthalmopathy, the disease showed moderate-to-severe activity, reached CAS ≥3 and NOSPECS ≥4, and had lasted under 3 months. With 10 bases clipped from V and 4 bases from J, the junction kept 11 bases outside the gene matches. Per germline, CDR1 LNHNV and CDR2 YYDKDF (reference sequence). The CDR3 is 14 residues long. Study-wide points: It was with 65% to 71% sensitivity and around 72% specificity that the model predicted ophthalmopathy progression. Using 13 signatures, a model distinguished ophthalmopathy from stable hyperthyroidism, reaching 85% to 90% sensitivity and approximately 80% specificity.

The TCR beta CDR3 regions underwent amplification from RNA transcripts. The first round was an RT-PCR with HTBI primers, and the second round was a multiplex PCR. TCRdb ran MiXCR on the multiplex PCR reads and lists one entry per CDR3 protein. The sample lists about 230,000 distinct CDR3 sequences, around 45% occurring once. The table lists this clonotype with a count of one. Antigen: not known. Sequenced sample: peripheral blood. This chain uses TRBV15 with TRBJ1-2; 8 positions agree with TRBD1. This TCR was recovered from an adult man with Graves' ophthalmopathy. The CDR3: CASRETGAGYGYTF. DNA of the CDR3: TGTGCCAGCAGGGAGACAGGGGCTGGCTATGGCTACACCTTC.